This passage covers 26 T cell receptor beta chains from one sample sequenced in a study of vaccination and CD4 T cells after COVID-19. Cultured CD4+ T cell DNA was sequenced using the Oncomine TCR Beta short-read assay. Using its own MiXCR run on the PCR reads, TCRdb lists one record per CDR3 protein. The table records about 11,000 distinct CDR3 sequences, approximately 32% of them present only once. Antigen specificity for these receptors is unknown. Treatment specified: approximately 9-day PBMC culture with coronavirus spike peptide pools or control peptides (ViraFEST assay). The sample consisted of CD4+ T cells from blood, cultured in vitro, taken after SARS-CoV-2 vaccination. Every receptor here comes from a human donor who had recovered from COVID-19.

This clonotype came up a few times. The rearrangement links TRBV6-2 or TRBV6-3 to TRBJ2-7; 7 nucleotides line up with TRBD1. V gave up 6 bases and J gave up 0 bases; unmatched junction bases: 2. The CDR3 has 13 residues. Per the germline V gene, CDR1 is MNHEY and CDR2 is SVGEGT. CDR3 in amino acids: CASRGTVSYEQYF. The CDR3 bases are TGTGCCAGCAGAGGGACAGTCTCCTACGAGCAGTACTTC.

The rearrangement uses TRBV18 and TRBJ2-7; perhaps TRBD1 as D (5 bases). With 3 bases removed from V and 3 bases from J, the gap between germline ends came to 15 bases. This CDR3 spans 15 amino acids. Germline V gene lookup returns CDR1 KGHSH and CDR2 LQKENI. The CDR3 sequence is CASSPVVRADYEQYF. The CDR3 DNA reads as TGTGCCAGCTCACCGGTGGTCAGGGCTGACTACGAGCAGTACTTC.

The chain recombines TRBV2 with TRBJ1-2; D gene uncertain. V was clipped by 7 bases and J by 6 bases, with 3 bases between them. This CDR3 spans 9 amino acids. Germline CDR1 reads SNHLY; CDR2 reads FYNNEI. CDR3 loop: CASTNGYTF. As DNA, the CDR3 is TGTGCCAGCACGAATGGCTACACCTTC. The full variable domain, its missing parts supplied by reference TRBV2 and TRBJ1-2, is EPEVTQTPSHQVTQMGQEVILRCVPISNHLYFYWYRQILGQKVEFLVSFYNNEISEKSEIFDDQFSVERPDGSNFTLKIRSTKLEDSAMYFCASTNGYTFGSGTRLTVV.

The rearrangement joins TRBV7-9 to TRBJ1-4; TRBD1 matches 7 bases. The V segment lost 3 bases and the J segment 2 bases; nucleotides outside the gene matches: 6. The CDR3 is 16 residues long. The germline V gene encodes CDR1 SEHNR and CDR2 FQNEAQ (reference sequence). The CDR3 protein is CASSFSAGQTNEKLFF. DNA of the CDR3: TGTGCCAGCAGCTTTAGCGCGGGACAGACTAATGAAAAACTGTTTTTT.

This clonotype was detected only a few times. J is TRBJ2-2 and V is TRBV6-1; TRBD1 is a possible D gene (6 bases). CDR3 length: 15 residues. Germline V lookup: CDR1 MNHNS, CDR2 SASEGT. V was clipped by 6 bases and J by 2 bases, with 13 bases between them. CDR3 sequence: CASSLDRRNTGELFF. CDR3 nucleotides: TGTGCCAGCAGCCTGGACAGACGAAACACCGGGGAGCTGTTTTTT.

The gene calls are TRBV5-4 and TRBJ2-1, with D unresolved. Germline assignment: CDR1 SGHNT and CDR2 YYREEE (reference sequence). Deletions cut 0 bases from V and 4 bases from J, with 14 bases between. CDR3 length: 16 residues. As DNA, the CDR3 is TGTGCCAGCAGCTTGGTGGGCCCCACTCAATACAATGAGCAGTTCTTC. Protein: CASSLVGPTQYNEQFF.

This clonotype occurred a few times. This rearrangement joins TRBV6-4 to TRBJ1-3; D not resolved. The ends were cut back, 9 bases at V and 7 bases at J, with 19 bases in the middle. CDR3 size: 14 residues. Germline CDR1 MRHNA, CDR2 SNTAGT. CDR3 DNA: TGTGCCAGATTCATGAATGGTGTCTTGAACACCATATATTTT. Translation gives CARFMNGVLNTIYF.

The sample holds a few counts of this clonotype. The chain links TRBV27 to TRBJ2-3; D might be TRBD2 (6 bases). Germline V gene sequence: CDR1 MNHEY, CDR2 SMNVEV (reference sequence). Deletions cut 6 bases from V and 0 bases from J, with 16 bases between. The CDR3 consists of 16 residues. The CDR3 sequence is CASSLQSRGSTDTQYF. CDR3 DNA sequence: TGTGCCAGCAGCCTCCAAAGTCGGGGGAGCACAGATACGCAGTATTTT.

The CDR3: CSACPLGLTQETQYF. CDR3 coding DNA: TGCAGTGCTTGCCCCCTGGGACTAACACAAGAGACCCAGTACTTC. The V gene is TRBV20-1, the J gene TRBJ2-5, with 7 nucleotides matching TRBD2. The CDR3 consists of 15 residues. CDR1 and CDR2 from the germline V gene are DFQATT and SNEGSKA (reference sequence). J lost 2 bases, V lost 5 bases, and 11 bases had no gene match.

This clonotype was seen more than once but under ten times. The rearrangement joins TRBV10-3 to TRBJ2-7; no clear D gene. Trimming stripped 2 bases from V and 4 bases from J, with 6 bases between. The length of the CDR3 is 12 residues. Germline values: CDR1 ENHRY, CDR2 SYGVKD. The CDR3 nucleotides are TGTGCCATCAGTGAGACAAGATACGAGCAGTACTTC. Amino acids: CAISETRYEQYF.

This clonotype occurred a few times. V gene TRBV4-3 combines with J gene TRBJ2-5, with 12 positions matching TRBD2. In germline, CDR1 is LGHNA, CDR2 YSLEER. V dropped 0 bases and J dropped 4; count of bases not matched to a gene: 3. The CDR3 consists of 16 residues. This chain's CDR3 is CASSQDPSGRGETQYF. CDR3 in DNA: TGCGCCAGCAGCCAAGATCCTAGCGGGAGGGGAGAGACCCAGTACTTC.

In this sample, this clonotype is medium-sized (0.01 to 0.1%). The CDR3: CSVTPSTGGQAWETQYF. DNA of the CDR3: TGCAGCGTTACTCCCTCGACAGGGGGACAGGCTTGGGAGACCCAGTACTTC. The chain combines TRBV29-1 with TRBJ2-5; 9 bases are shared with TRBD1. V was pared by 5 bases and J by 5 bases, with 18 bases of the junction left unmatched. The CDR3 totals 17 residues. Germline loops: CDR1 SQVTM, CDR2 ANQGSEA.

This clonotype was seen a few times. The chain recombines TRBV27 with TRBJ2-7; 7 bases fit TRBD2. The germline V gene encodes CDR1 MNHEY and CDR2 SMNVEV (reference sequence). CDR3 length equals 15 residues. V shed 8 bases, J shed 2 bases, and the junction held 12 bases outside the gene matches. This CDR3 is CASRPRGVGTYEQYF. Here the CDR3 DNA reads TGTGCCAGCCGACCCCGGGGGGTAGGAACCTACGAGCAGTACTTC.

This clonotype showed up just a few times. This chain joins TRBV15 and TRBJ1-1; D ambiguous. With 0 bases removed from V and 0 bases from J, the gap between germline ends came to 8 bases. CDR1 and CDR2 (germline): LNHNV, YYDKDF (reference sequence). The CDR3 totals 15 residues. CDR3 DNA: TGTGCCACCAGCAGAGATGGACCCCTGAACACTGAAGCTTTCTTT. Amino acid sequence: CATSRDGPLNTEAFF.

The J gene is TRBJ2-7, the V gene TRBV12-3 or TRBV12-4; 9 bases are shared with TRBD1. The CDR3 is made up of 13 amino acids. V lost 5 bases and J lost 7; bases outside the gene matches: 6. In DNA form, the CDR3 reads TGTGCCAGCAGTACAGGGGGCCCTCGGGAGCAGTACTTC. This gives the protein CASSTGGPREQYF.

The chain carries TRBV20-1 and TRBJ2-7; 12 bases fit TRBD2. CDR3 length: 14 amino acids. J gave up 6 bases and V 6 bases, and 9 bases lay outside the gene matches. The germline gives CDR1 DFQATT, CDR2 SNEGSKA (reference sequence). The CDR3 here is CSATLAGGPFEQYF. CDR3 DNA: TGCAGTGCGACTCTAGCGGGAGGGCCGTTCGAGCAGTACTTC.

This chain uses TRBV20-1 with TRBJ2-7; D may correspond to TRBD1 or TRBD2 (5 bases each). The CDR3 sequence is 13 residues long. The V and J ends lost 1 base and 3 bases respectively, with 10 bases between them. CDR1 and CDR2 from the germline V gene are DFQATT and SNEGSKA (reference sequence). The CDR3 DNA reads TGCAGTGCTAGAGTGGCAGGGAGCTACGAGCAGTACTTC. Translation: CSARVAGSYEQYF.

This clonotype has more than one count but fewer than ten. The CDR3 region has the DNA TGTGCCAGCAGCGGTGGCGGACAGGGAGGGACCCAGTACTTC. Residues: CASSGGGQGGTQYF. This rearrangement joins TRBV7-8 to TRBJ2-5; 8 nucleotides line up with TRBD1. The CDR3 consists of 14 residues. V shed 5 bases and J 7 bases; nucleotides not matched to a gene: 9. Looked up from germline, CDR1 is SGHVS and CDR2 is FQNEAQ. Combining the CDR3 with reference TRBV7-8 and TRBJ2-5 gives the whole variable domain GAGVSQSPRYKVAKRGQDVALRCDPISGHVSLFWYQQALGQGPEFLTYFQNEAQLDKSGLPSDRFFAERPEGSVSTLKIQRTQQEDSAVYLCASSGGGQGGTQYFGPGTRLLVL.

The CDR3 protein is CSAEPTDRVNTEAFF. The CDR3 DNA reads as TGCAGTGCCGAGCCGACAGACAGGGTGAACACTGAAGCTTTCTTT. The chain carries TRBV20-1 and TRBJ1-1; 7 nucleotides match TRBD1. This CDR3 contains 15 residues. Germline CDR1 and CDR2: DFQATT and SNEGSKA (reference sequence). The V segment lost 6 bases and the J segment 0 bases; nucleotides outside the gene matches: 10.

This clonotype was picked up a small number of times. The chain carries TRBV7-2 and TRBJ1-1; D is possibly TRBD1 (6 bases). CDR3 length: 16 residues. The germline V gene has CDR1 SGHTA and CDR2 FQGNSA. V lost 5 bases and J lost 1, with 17 bases in between. CDR3 in DNA: TGTGCCAGCAGCCTTAGGACAGTTAAACCGAACACTGAAGCTTTCTTT. Encoded protein: CASSLRTVKPNTEAFF.

The J gene is TRBJ1-2, the V gene TRBV6-2 or TRBV6-3; D perhaps matches TRBD1 (5 bases). Per the germline V gene, CDR1 is MNHEY and CDR2 is SVGEGT. CDR3 length: 18 residues. Trimming shortened V by 2 bases and J by 0 bases, and 19 bases separated the two germline ends. This CDR3 is CASSYERPRGITNYGYTF. As DNA, the CDR3 is TGTGCCAGCAGTTACGAGCGTCCCCGGGGGATTACTAACTATGGCTACACCTTC.

By share, this clonotype counts as medium-sized (0.01 to 0.1%). J is TRBJ2-3 and V is TRBV7-2; 10 nucleotides agree with TRBD2. This CDR3 has 14 residues. Germline V gives CDR1 SGHTA, CDR2 FQGNSA. The V gene end was trimmed by 5 bases and the J gene end by 6 bases; junction bases not matched to a gene: 5. CDR3 region: CASSQSGRVDTQYF. CDR3 nucleotides: TGTGCCAGCAGCCAGAGCGGGAGGGTGGATACGCAGTATTTT.

The rearrangement joins TRBV19 to TRBJ1-1, with no clear D. This CDR3 comprises 15 residues. Per the germline V gene, CDR1 is LNHDA and CDR2 is SQIVND (reference sequence). Trimming took 2 bases from V and 1 from J, leaving 11 bases between them. CDR3 sequence (DNA): TGTGCCAGTAGTATAAGTGGCCCTTCGAACACTGAAGCTTTCTTT. Its translation is CASSISGPSNTEAFF.

The chain joins TRBV20-1 to TRBJ2-5; 11 nucleotides line up with TRBD2. Germline lookup yields CDR1 DFQATT and CDR2 SNEGSKA (reference sequence). Losses at the gene ends were 6 bases for V and 5 bases for J; bases not matched to a gene: 23. The CDR3 consists of 19 residues. The CDR3 sequence is CSAPGGGASGRKGLETQYF. Written as DNA, the CDR3 is TGCAGTGCCCCTGGAGGAGGGGCTAGCGGGAGGAAGGGGCTCGAGACCCAGTACTTC.

The J gene is TRBJ2-5, the V gene TRBV28; 7 bases fit TRBD1. The V gene's germline CDR1 is MDHEN and CDR2 SYDVKM. This CDR3 is built from 14 residues. The V and J ends lost 5 bases and 4 bases, in that order; junction bases with no gene match: 7. CDR3 bases: TGTGCCAGCAGTGGGCAGGGGGATCGAGAGACCCAGTACTTC. Its translation is CASSGQGDRETQYF.

In this sample, this clonotype turned up a few times. This chain connects TRBV6-1 to TRBJ2-3; 8 bases line up with TRBD2. Germline trimming cut 5 bases from V and 6 bases from J; bases unmatched to any gene: 13. There are 16 residues in the CDR3. Germline V gives CDR1 MNHNS, CDR2 SASEGT. The CDR3 DNA follows: TGTGCCAGCAGTCCGTCGACTAGCGACCCTCGGGATACGCAGTATTTT. This translates into CASSPSTSDPRDTQYF.